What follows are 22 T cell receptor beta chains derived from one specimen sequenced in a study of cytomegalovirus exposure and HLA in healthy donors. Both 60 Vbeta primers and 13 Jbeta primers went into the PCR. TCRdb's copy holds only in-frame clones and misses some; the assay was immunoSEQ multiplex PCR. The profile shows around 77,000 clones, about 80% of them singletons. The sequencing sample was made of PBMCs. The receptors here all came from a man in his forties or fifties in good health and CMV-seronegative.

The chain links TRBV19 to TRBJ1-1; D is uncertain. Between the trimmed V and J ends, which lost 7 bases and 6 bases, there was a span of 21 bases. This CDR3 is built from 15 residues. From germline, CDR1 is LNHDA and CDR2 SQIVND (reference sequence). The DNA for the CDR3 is TGTGCCAGTACCCTGACTAGAAGGATAAGTGCTGAAGCTTTCTTT. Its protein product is CASTLTRRISAEAFF.

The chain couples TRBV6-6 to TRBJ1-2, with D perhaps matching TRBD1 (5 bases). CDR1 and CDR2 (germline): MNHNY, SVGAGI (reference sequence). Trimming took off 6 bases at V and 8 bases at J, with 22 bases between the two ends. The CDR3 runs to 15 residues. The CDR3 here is CASSWGGATTGGYTF. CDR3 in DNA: TGTGCCAGCAGCTGGGGAGGGGCCACTACAGGCGGCTACACCTTC.

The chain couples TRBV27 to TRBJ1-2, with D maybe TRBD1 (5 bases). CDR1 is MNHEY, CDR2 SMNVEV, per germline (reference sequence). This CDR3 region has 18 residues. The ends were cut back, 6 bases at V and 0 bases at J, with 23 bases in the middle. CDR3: CASSPGLGRAVANYGYTF. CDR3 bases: TGTGCCAGCAGCCCCGGGTTGGGCAGGGCGGTAGCTAACTATGGCTACACCTTC.

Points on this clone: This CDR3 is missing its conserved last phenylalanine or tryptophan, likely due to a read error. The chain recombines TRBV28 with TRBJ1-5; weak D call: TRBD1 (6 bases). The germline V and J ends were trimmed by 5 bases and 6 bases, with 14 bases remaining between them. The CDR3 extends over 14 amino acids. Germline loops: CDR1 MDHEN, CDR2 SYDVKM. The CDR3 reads CASSIIDRSQPQHL. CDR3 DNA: TGTGCCAGCAGTATCATCGACAGGAGTCAGCCCCAGCATCTT.

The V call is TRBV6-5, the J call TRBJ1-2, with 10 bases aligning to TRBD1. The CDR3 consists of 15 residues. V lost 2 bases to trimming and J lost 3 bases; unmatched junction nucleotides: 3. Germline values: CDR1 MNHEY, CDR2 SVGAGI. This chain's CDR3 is CASSYGDRGYYGYTF. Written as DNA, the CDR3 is TGTGCCAGCAGTTACGGGGACAGGGGATACTATGGCTACACCTTC.

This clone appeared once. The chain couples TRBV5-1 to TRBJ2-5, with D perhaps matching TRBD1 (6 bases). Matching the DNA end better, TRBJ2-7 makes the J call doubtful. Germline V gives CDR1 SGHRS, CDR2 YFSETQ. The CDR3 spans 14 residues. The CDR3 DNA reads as TGCGCCAGCAGGGCGCCAGGGGTCTCCTACGAGCAGTACTTC. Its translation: CASRAPGVSYEQYF.

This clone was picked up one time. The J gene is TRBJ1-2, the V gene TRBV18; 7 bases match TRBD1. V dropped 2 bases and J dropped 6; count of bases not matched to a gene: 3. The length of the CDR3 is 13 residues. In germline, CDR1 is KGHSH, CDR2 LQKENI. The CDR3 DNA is TGTGCCAGCTCACCAGCCAGGGGGAATGGCTACACCTTC. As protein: CASSPARGNGYTF.

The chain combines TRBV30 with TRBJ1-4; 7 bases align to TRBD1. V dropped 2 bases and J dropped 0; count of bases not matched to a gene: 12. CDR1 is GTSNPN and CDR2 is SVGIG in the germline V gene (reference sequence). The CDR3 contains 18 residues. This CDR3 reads CAWSFPLGTASTNEKLFF. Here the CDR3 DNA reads TGTGCCTGGAGTTTTCCTCTAGGGACAGCTTCAACTAATGAAAAACTGTTTTTT.

DNA for the CDR3: TGTGCCAGCAGTCCAGGGTTTACGAAGGTCTACGAGCAGTACTTC. Protein product: CASSPGFTKVYEQYF. J is TRBJ2-7 and V is TRBV28; possible D gene TRBD1, 5 bases. Looked up from germline, CDR1 is MDHEN and CDR2 is SYDVKM. V lost 5 bases, J lost 3 bases, and 17 bases lay in between. The length of the CDR3 is 15 residues. Variable domain in full (rest from reference TRBV28 and TRBJ2-7): DVKVTQSSRYLVKRTGEKVFLECVQDMDHENMFWYRQDPGLGLRLIYFSYDVKMKEKGDIPEGYSVSREKKERFSLILESASTNQTSMYLCASSPGFTKVYEQYFGPGTRLTVT.

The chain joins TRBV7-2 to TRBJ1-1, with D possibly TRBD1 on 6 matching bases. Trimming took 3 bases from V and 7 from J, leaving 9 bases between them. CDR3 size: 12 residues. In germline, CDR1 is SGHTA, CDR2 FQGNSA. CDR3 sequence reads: CASSFGQHEAFF. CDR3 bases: TGTGCCAGCAGCTTTGGACAGCATGAAGCTTTCTTT.

The CDR3 region has the DNA TGTGCCAGCAGCTTATGGGGCCGGGGGGGCGCGGGTCAGCCCCAGCATTTT. Protein product: CASSLWGRGGAGQPQHF. The V and J genes are TRBV7-2 and TRBJ1-5; the D gene is possibly TRBD1 (6 bases). CDR3 length: 17 residues. V dropped 2 bases and J dropped 6 bases, with 20 bases sitting between them. Germline-derived CDR1 and CDR2 are SGHTA and FQGNSA.

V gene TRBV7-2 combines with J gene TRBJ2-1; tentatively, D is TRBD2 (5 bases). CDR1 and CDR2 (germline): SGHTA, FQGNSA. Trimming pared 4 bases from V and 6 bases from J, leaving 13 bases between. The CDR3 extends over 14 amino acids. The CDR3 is CASSSDYSSNEQFF. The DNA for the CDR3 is TGTGCCAGCAGCTCCGACTATAGCAGCAATGAGCAGTTCTTC.

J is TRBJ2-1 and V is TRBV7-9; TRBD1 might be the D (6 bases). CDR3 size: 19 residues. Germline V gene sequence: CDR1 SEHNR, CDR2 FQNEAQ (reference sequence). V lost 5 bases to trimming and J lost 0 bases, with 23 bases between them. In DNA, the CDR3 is TGTGCCAGCAGCGTAGGACACCTCAGGGGACGACCCTCCTACAATGAGCAGTTCTTC. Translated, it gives CASSVGHLRGRPSYNEQFF. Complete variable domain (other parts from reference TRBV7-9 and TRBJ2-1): DTGVSQNPRHKITKRGQNVTFRCDPISEHNRLYWYRQTLGQGPEFLTYFQNEAQLEKSRLLSDRFSAERPKGSFSTLEIQRTEQGDSAMYLCASSVGHLRGRPSYNEQFFGPGTRLTVL.

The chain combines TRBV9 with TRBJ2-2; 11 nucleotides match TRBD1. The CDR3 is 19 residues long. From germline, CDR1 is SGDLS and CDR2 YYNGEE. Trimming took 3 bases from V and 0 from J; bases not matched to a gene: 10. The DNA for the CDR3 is TGTGCCAGCAGCGGGACAGGGGGCGCCTTGGGCGCGAACACCGGGGAGCTGTTTTTT. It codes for CASSGTGGALGANTGELFF.

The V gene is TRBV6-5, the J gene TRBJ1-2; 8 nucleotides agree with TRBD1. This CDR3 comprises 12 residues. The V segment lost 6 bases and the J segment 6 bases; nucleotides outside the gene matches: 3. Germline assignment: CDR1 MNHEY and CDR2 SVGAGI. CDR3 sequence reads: CASRQGVNGYTF. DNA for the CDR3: TGTGCCAGCAGACAGGGGGTTAATGGCTACACCTTC.

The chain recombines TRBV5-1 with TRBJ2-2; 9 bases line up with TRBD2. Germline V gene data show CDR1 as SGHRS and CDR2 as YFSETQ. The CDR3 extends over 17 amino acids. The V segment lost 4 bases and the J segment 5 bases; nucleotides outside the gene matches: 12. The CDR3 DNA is TGCGCCAGCAGCCAGAACTCACAGGGACTAGCTACCGGGGAGCTGTTTTTT. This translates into CASSQNSQGLATGELFF.

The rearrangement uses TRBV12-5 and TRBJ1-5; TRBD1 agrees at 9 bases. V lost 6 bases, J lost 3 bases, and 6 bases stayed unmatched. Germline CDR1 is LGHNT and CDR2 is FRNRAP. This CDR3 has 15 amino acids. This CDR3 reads CASGPGTGHNQPQHF. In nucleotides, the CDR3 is TGTGCTAGTGGCCCCGGGACAGGGCACAATCAGCCCCAGCATTTT.

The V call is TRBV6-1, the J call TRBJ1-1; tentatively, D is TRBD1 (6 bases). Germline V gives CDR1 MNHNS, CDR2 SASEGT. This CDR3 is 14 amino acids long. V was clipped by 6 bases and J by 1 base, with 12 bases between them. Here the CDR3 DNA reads TGTGCCAGCAGGCCGACAGGTGAGAACACTGAAGCTTTCTTT. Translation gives CASRPTGENTEAFF.

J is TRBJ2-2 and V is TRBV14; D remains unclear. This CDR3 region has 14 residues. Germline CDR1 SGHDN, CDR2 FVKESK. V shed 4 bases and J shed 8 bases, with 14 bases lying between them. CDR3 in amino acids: CASSRQLLDGELFF. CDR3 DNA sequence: TGTGCCAGCAGCCGACAACTCCTCGATGGGGAGCTGTTTTTT.

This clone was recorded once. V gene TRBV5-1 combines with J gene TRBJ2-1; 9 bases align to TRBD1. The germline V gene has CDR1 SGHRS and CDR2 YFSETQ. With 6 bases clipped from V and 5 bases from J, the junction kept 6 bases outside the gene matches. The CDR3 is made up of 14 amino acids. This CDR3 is CASTQGARNNEQFF. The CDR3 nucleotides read TGCGCCAGCACACAGGGGGCGCGAAACAATGAGCAGTTCTTC.

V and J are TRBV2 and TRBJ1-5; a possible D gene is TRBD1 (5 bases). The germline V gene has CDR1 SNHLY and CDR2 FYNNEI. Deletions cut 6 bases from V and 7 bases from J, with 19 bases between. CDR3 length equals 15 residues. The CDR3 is CASRREAGPDQPQHF. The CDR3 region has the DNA TGTGCCAGCAGGCGGGAGGCGGGGCCTGACCAGCCCCAGCATTTT.

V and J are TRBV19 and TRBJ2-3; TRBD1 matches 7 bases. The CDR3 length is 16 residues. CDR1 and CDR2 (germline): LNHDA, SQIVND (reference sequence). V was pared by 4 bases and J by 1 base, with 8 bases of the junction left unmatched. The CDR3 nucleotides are TGTGCCAGTAGTAAGGGACAGACCTCAGGCACAGATACGCAGTATTTT. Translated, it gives CASSKGQTSGTDTQYF.